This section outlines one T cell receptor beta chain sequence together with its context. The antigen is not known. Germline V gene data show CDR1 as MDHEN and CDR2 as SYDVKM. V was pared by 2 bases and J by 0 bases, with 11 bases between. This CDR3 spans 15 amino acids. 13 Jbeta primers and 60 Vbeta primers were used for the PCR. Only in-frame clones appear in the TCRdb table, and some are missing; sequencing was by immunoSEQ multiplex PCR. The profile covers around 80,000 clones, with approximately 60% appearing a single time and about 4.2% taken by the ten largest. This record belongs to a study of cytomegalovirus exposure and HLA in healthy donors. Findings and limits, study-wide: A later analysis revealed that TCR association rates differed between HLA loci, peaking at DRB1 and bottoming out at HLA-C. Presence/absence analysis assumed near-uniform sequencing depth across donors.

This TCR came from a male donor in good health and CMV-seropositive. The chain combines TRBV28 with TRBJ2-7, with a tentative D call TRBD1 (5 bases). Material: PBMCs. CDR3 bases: TGTGCCAGCAGTTTACGGCAGGGTGCCTCCTACGAGCAGTACTTC. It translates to CASSLRQGASYEQYF.